These 16 T cell receptor beta chains were sequenced from one sample in a study of blood T cell repertoires in COVID-19. TCRdb keeps only in-frame clones here, not all; method: immunoSEQ multiplex PCR. The data show more than 150,000 clones, approximately 83% seen once. Specimen: peripheral blood. The origin of the receptors is a man aged 65-85 years who had recovered from COVID-19.

The chain links TRBV19 to TRBJ1-5, with 7 bases that match TRBD1. Germline values: CDR1 LNHDA, CDR2 SQIVND (reference sequence). V gave up 3 bases and J gave up 0 bases; unmatched junction bases: 8. This CDR3 has 17 amino acids. CDR3 bases: TGTGCCAGTAGTATTGACAGGGATTATTATAGCAATCAGCCCCAGCATTTT. Residues: CASSIDRDYYSNQPQHF.

CDR3 region: CASSPQDRKISTYEQYF. In DNA form, the CDR3 reads TGCGCCAGCAGTCCCCAGGACAGGAAGATTAGCACCTACGAGCAGTACTTC. The genes are TRBV23-1 and TRBJ2-7; 7 bases are a match to TRBD1. TRBV23-1 is an open reading frame whose function is uncertain. The CDR3 is made up of 17 amino acids. With V trimmed by 4 bases and J by 2 bases, 14 bases remained unmatched.

The chain carries TRBV27 and TRBJ1-6; D ambiguous. Germline V gene data show CDR1 as MNHEY and CDR2 as SMNVEV (reference sequence). Trimming removed 6 bases from V and 7 bases from J, with 16 bases in between. The CDR3 covers 15 residues. CDR3 nucleotides: TGTGCCAGCAGCTCTTCTGGGGAGAGGAATTCACCCCTCCACTTT. Protein product: CASSSSGERNSPLHF.

This chain connects TRBV7-3 to TRBJ2-1; tentatively, D is TRBD2 (6 bases). The length of the CDR3 is 15 residues. The germline gives CDR1 SGHTA, CDR2 FQGTGA. V dropped 1 base and J dropped 8 bases, with 15 bases sitting between them. CDR3 region: CASSLSNGRLDEQFF. The CDR3 region has the DNA TGTGCCAGCAGCTTAAGCAACGGCAGACTAGATGAGCAGTTCTTC. Complete variable domain (other parts from reference TRBV7-3 and TRBJ2-1): GAGVSQTPSNKVTEKGKYVELRCDPISGHTALYWYRQSLGQGPEFLIYFQGTGAADDSGLPNDRFFAVRPEGSVSTLKIQRTERGDSAVYLCASSLSNGRLDEQFFGPGTRLTVL.

The chain combines TRBV7-3 with TRBJ2-1, with a weak D call TRBD2 (5 bases). Germline V gives CDR1 SGHTA, CDR2 FQGTGA. CDR3 length: 17 residues. Trimming removed 2 bases from V and 2 bases from J, with 16 bases in between. This CDR3 reads CASSLFPPGITYNEQFF. The CDR3 region has the DNA TGTGCCAGCAGCTTATTCCCCCCCGGGATAACCTACAATGAGCAGTTCTTC.

This chain connects TRBV7-9 to TRBJ2-2, with TRBD1 matching 7 bases. The V gene's germline CDR1 is SEHNR and CDR2 FQNEAQ (reference sequence). J lost 6 bases, V lost 5 bases, and 9 bases had no gene match. The CDR3 has 15 amino acids. CDR3: CASSNPTGSAGELFF. CDR3 DNA: TGTGCCAGCAGCAACCCGACAGGGTCGGCCGGGGAGCTGTTTTTT.

The J gene is TRBJ2-1, the V gene TRBV3-1 (or the pseudogene TRBV3-2), with 9 bases lining up with TRBD2. Losses at the gene ends were 4 bases for V and 9 bases for J; bases not matched to a gene: 13. This CDR3 is built from 16 residues. Germline values: CDR1 LGHDT, CDR2 YNNKEL (reference sequence). CDR3 in amino acids: CASSPLAGAHLSEQFF. Written as DNA, the CDR3 is TGTGCCAGCAGCCCTTTAGCGGGAGCCCACTTAAGTGAGCAGTTCTTC.

The chain uses TRBV28 and TRBJ2-7, with D maybe TRBD2 (6 bases). Germline V gene lookup returns CDR1 MDHEN and CDR2 SYDVKM. V was shortened by 3 bases and J by 3 bases, with 12 bases between the two germline ends. The CDR3 has 14 amino acids. The CDR3 DNA sequence: TGTGCCAGCAGTTTGTTAGCGGAATTCTACGAGCAGTACTTC. This gives the protein CASSLLAEFYEQYF.

The rearrangement joins TRBV19 to TRBJ1-1; D is unclear. Germline V lookup: CDR1 LNHDA, CDR2 SQIVND (reference sequence). The CDR3 covers 13 residues. V was shortened by 7 bases and J by 4 bases, with 13 bases between the two germline ends. CDR3 sequence (DNA): TGTGCCAGTACCCTCGGGGAAATCACTGAAGCTTTCTTT. This encodes CASTLGEITEAFF.

The rearrangement uses TRBV6-6 and TRBJ2-7; the match to TRBD1 covers 8 bases. Unmatched junction bases numbered 6, after V lost 5 bases and J lost 12 bases. The CDR3 has 11 amino acids. CDR1 MNHNY and CDR2 SVGAGI come from the germline V gene (reference sequence). The CDR3 sequence is CASSEDRDRYF. The CDR3, as DNA: TGTGCCAGCAGTGAGGACAGGGACCGGTACTTC.

This sequence joins TRBV2 and TRBJ1-1, with D unresolved. Trimming took off 6 bases at V and 1 base at J, with 12 bases between the two ends. Germline V gene sequence: CDR1 SNHLY, CDR2 FYNNEI. The CDR3 is 14 residues long. The CDR3 DNA is TGTGCCAGCAGAACACAGCTTTCGAACACTGAAGCTTTCTTT. This gives the protein CASRTQLSNTEAFF.

This sequence joins TRBV3-1 (or the pseudogene TRBV3-2) and TRBJ1-1, with 9 nucleotides matching TRBD1. The CDR3 extends over 15 amino acids. CDR1 and CDR2 from the germline V gene are LGHDT and YNNKEL (reference sequence). The V and J ends lost 1 base and 6 bases, in that order; junction bases with no gene match: 6. Here the CDR3 reads CASSQVRTGVSEAFF. CDR3 coding DNA: TGTGCCAGCAGCCAAGTTAGGACAGGGGTGTCTGAAGCTTTCTTT.

The V gene is TRBV7-2, the J gene TRBJ2-7; 8 positions agree with TRBD2. J lost 0 bases, V lost 5 bases, and 6 bases had no gene match. This CDR3 region has 15 residues. Germline V gives CDR1 SGHTA, CDR2 FQGNSA. The CDR3 DNA follows: TGTGCCAGCAGCCTTAGCGGGGAAAGCTCCTACGAGCAGTACTTC. Its translation: CASSLSGESSYEQYF.

The chain recombines TRBV6-2 or TRBV6-3 with TRBJ2-7, with 11 nucleotides matching TRBD2. The CDR3 has 16 amino acids. With 2 bases clipped from V and 1 base from J, the junction kept 4 bases outside the gene matches. The germline gives CDR1 MNHEY, CDR2 SVGEGT. CDR3 nucleotide sequence: TGTGCCAGCAGTTACGATAGCGGGAGGGGATCCTACGAGCAGTACTTC. Its translation: CASSYDSGRGSYEQYF.

The V call is TRBV19, the J call TRBJ2-3; TRBD2 agrees at 7 bases. The CDR3 totals 15 residues. Per the germline V gene, CDR1 is LNHDA and CDR2 is SQIVND (reference sequence). Unmatched junction bases numbered 11, after V lost 8 bases and J lost 3 bases. In DNA, the CDR3 is TGTGCCAGTCGGGGTGGCGGGAGTGGGACAGATACGCAGTATTTT. Residues: CASRGGGSGTDTQYF.

V usage is TRBV7-9 and J usage is TRBJ2-1; 12 bases are a match to TRBD1. CDR3 length: 17 amino acids. The junction had 19 bases not matched to a gene; V was cut back by 5 bases and J by 14 bases. The germline V gene has CDR1 SEHNR and CDR2 FQNEAQ (reference sequence). Here the CDR3 DNA reads TGTGCCAGCAGCCCAAGGGGGATCGGGACAGGGGGCTCGAGAAAGTTCTTC. Translation gives CASSPRGIGTGGSRKFF.